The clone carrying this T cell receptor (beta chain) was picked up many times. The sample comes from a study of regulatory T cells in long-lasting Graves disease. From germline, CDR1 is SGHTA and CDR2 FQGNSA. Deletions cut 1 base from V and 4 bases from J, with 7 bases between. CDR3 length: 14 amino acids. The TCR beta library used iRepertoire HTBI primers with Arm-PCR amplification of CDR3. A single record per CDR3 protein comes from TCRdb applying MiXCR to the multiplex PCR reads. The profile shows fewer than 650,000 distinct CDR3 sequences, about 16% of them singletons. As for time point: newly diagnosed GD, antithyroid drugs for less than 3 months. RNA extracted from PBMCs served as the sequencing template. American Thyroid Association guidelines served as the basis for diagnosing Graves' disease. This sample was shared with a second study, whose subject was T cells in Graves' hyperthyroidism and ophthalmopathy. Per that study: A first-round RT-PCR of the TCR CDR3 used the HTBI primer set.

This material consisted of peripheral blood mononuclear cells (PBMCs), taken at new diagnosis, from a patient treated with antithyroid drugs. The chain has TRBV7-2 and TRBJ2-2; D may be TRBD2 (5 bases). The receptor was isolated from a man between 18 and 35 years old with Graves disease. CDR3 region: CASSLGSVTGELFF. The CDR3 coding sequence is TGTGCCAGCAGCTTAGGTAGCGTCACCGGGGAGCTGTTTTTT.